Listed here are 15 T cell receptor beta chains from one sample, sequenced in a study of T-cell reconstitution after alpha-beta-depleted transplantation in children. Unique molecular identifiers were incorporated into the prepared TCRbeta library. TCRdb fed the PCR reads into MiXCR, producing one record per CDR3 protein. The data contain 230,000 or so distinct CDR3 sequences, about 11% of them singletons. The material sequenced was PBMCs from the stem cell graft donor, taken from the stem cell graft. Receptors were obtained from a human donor who donated a stem cell graft to a child with acute lymphoblastic leukemia.

This clonotype showed up just a few times. The genes are TRBV12-3 or TRBV12-4 and TRBJ2-6; D not resolved. The germline V and J ends were trimmed by 2 bases and 0 bases, with 5 bases remaining between them. This CDR3 contains 15 residues. The CDR3 sequence: CASSLWGSGANVLTF. The CDR3 nucleotides read TGTGCCAGCAGTTTATGGGGCTCTGGGGCCAACGTCCTGACTTTC.

This clonotype was seen ten or more times. This rearrangement joins TRBV5-1 to TRBJ2-1, with a tentative D call TRBD2 (5 bases). Trimming stripped 0 bases from V and 10 bases from J, with 14 bases between. There are 14 residues in the CDR3. Germline V lookup: CDR1 SGHRS, CDR2 YFSETQ. Here the CDR3 reads CASSLAPGLKEQFF. The CDR3 DNA follows: TGCGCCAGCAGCTTGGCTCCGGGATTGAAGGAGCAGTTCTTC.

This clonotype has a count of ten or more. The chain employs TRBV6-2 or TRBV6-3 and TRBJ2-5, with D uncertain. There are 14 residues in the CDR3. V was trimmed by 2 bases and J by 4 bases, leaving 11 bases between them. Germline values: CDR1 MNHEY, CDR2 SVGEGT. CDR3 amino acids: CASSYLVHGETQYF. For the CDR3, the DNA is TGTGCCAGCAGTTACCTCGTCCATGGAGAGACCCAGTACTTC.

This clonotype was seen many times. This sequence joins TRBV29-1 and TRBJ1-1; D gene uncertain. The CDR3 covers 14 residues. Germline V gives CDR1 SQVTM, CDR2 ANQGSEA. With 4 bases removed from V and 4 bases from J, the gap between germline ends came to 16 bases. The CDR3 DNA follows: TGCAGCGTTGTAGACACCGGATGGAGCACTGAAGCTTTCTTT. It is translated as CSVVDTGWSTEAFF.

This clonotype was recorded at least ten times. V usage is TRBV28 and J usage is TRBJ1-2; D remains unclear. The germline V gene encodes CDR1 MDHEN and CDR2 SYDVKM. This CDR3 is 14 amino acids long. Trimming removed 6 bases from V and 7 bases from J, with 18 bases in between. The CDR3, as DNA: TGTGCCAGCAGCCAAGGAGGGCAGCGACGTGGCTACACCTTC. Its translation is CASSQGGQRRGYTF.

This clonotype was seen many times. The chain is built from TRBV29-1 and TRBJ2-5, with 9 bases fitting TRBD1. The CDR3 contains 16 residues. Looked up from germline, CDR1 is SQVTM and CDR2 is ANQGSEA. V was clipped by 3 bases and J by 4 bases; unmatched bases: 12. CDR3 coding DNA: TGCAGCGTTGATGTTTGGGGACAGGGAGATCGAGAGACCCAGTACTTC. It codes for CSVDVWGQGDRETQYF.

This clonotype was picked up many times. The chain employs TRBV5-1 and TRBJ2-4; D is ambiguous. Trimming removed 5 bases from V and 3 bases from J, with 21 bases in between. Per the germline V gene, CDR1 is SGHRS and CDR2 is YFSETQ. The CDR3 has 17 residues. The CDR3: CASRGNAVEYHKNIQYF. Written as DNA, the CDR3 is TGCGCCAGCAGGGGAAACGCCGTCGAATATCACAAAAACATTCAGTACTTC.

This clonotype has ten or more counts. The chain recombines TRBV20-1 with TRBJ2-5; 13 bases agree with TRBD2. The CDR3 totals 14 residues. Per germline, CDR1 DFQATT and CDR2 SNEGSKA (reference sequence). Trimming at V came to 5 bases and at J to 5 bases, leaving 5 bases not matched to a gene. In DNA, the CDR3 is TGCAGTGCTCGGACTAGCGGGGGAGTTGAGACCCAGTACTTC. Translating it yields CSARTSGGVETQYF.

This clonotype has at least ten counts. This chain connects TRBV6-5 to TRBJ2-1; 9 nucleotides line up with TRBD2. This CDR3 has 17 residues. The V segment lost 0 bases and the J segment 9 bases; nucleotides outside the gene matches: 12. Germline lookup yields CDR1 MNHEY and CDR2 SVGAGI. CDR3 coding DNA: TGTGCCAGCAGTTACTCGAGTCGCGGGAGGGCCCCGGTTGAGCAGTTCTTC. Its protein is CASSYSSRGRAPVEQFF.

Ten or more counts support this clonotype. The chain uses TRBV28 and TRBJ1-6; no clear D gene. The CDR3 contains 16 residues. V shed 4 bases and J shed 0 bases, with 10 bases lying between them. In germline, CDR1 is MDHEN, CDR2 SYDVKM. CDR3 amino acids: CASSSAGGSYNSPLHF. CDR3 in DNA: TGTGCCAGCAGTTCCGCCGGAGGCTCCTATAATTCACCCCTCCACTTT.

V and J are TRBV5-6 and TRBJ2-1; TRBD2 aligns across 14 bases. This CDR3 has 18 amino acids. Germline values: CDR1 SGHDT, CDR2 YYEEEE. Germline trimming cut 4 bases from V and 0 bases from J; bases unmatched to any gene: 6. DNA of the CDR3: TGTGCCAGCAGCCCCCGACTAGCGGGGGGGAACTCCTACAATGAGCAGTTCTTC. This translates into CASSPRLAGGNSYNEQFF.

At least ten counts were recorded for this clonotype. This sequence joins TRBV7-2 and TRBJ1-2; TRBD1 might be the D (5 bases). The V gene lost 4 bases and the J gene lost 7 bases, with 19 bases spanning the gap. The CDR3 is 15 residues long. Per the germline V gene, CDR1 is SGHTA and CDR2 is FQGNSA. The CDR3 protein is CASSSAGAQMGGYTF. The CDR3 DNA reads TGTGCCAGCAGCTCTGCCGGGGCACAGATGGGTGGCTACACCTTC.

The chain employs TRBV20-1 and TRBJ2-2; D might be TRBD1 or TRBD2, each matching 5 bases. Germline CDR1 and CDR2: DFQATT and SNEGSKA (reference sequence). The CDR3 runs to 15 residues. Trimming removed 5 bases from V and 3 bases from J, with 16 bases in between. CDR3 residues: CSASEGPAYTGELFF. The CDR3 DNA is TGCAGTGCTTCAGAGGGGCCAGCGTACACCGGGGAGCTGTTTTTT.

This clonotype was detected ten times or more. This sequence joins TRBV4-2 and TRBJ1-2; D ambiguous. This CDR3 has 16 residues. V lost 4 bases to trimming and J lost 4 bases, with 19 bases between them. Germline-derived CDR1 and CDR2 are LGHNA and YNFKEQ. The CDR3 nucleotides are TGTGCCAGCAGCCTTGCCGGTAGCGGAGCCGTCTATGGCTACACCTTC. Translated: CASSLAGSGAVYGYTF.

This clonotype has ten or more counts. This chain's CDR3 is CASSMGQRAAKNIQYF. CDR3 bases: TGTGCCAGTAGTATGGGACAACGGGCAGCCAAAAACATTCAGTACTTC. This chain connects TRBV19 to TRBJ2-4, with D maybe TRBD1 (6 bases). The CDR3 spans 16 residues. Germline V gene sequence: CDR1 LNHDA, CDR2 SQIVND (reference sequence). The V end was cut by 3 bases, the J end by 0 bases, with 12 bases between. Full variable domain (missing parts from reference TRBV19 and TRBJ2-4): DGGITQSPKYLFRKEGQNVTLSCEQNLNHDAMYWYRQDPGQGLRLIYYSQIVNDFQKGDIAEGYSVSREKKESFPLTVTSAQKNPTAFYLCASSMGQRAAKNIQYFGAGTRLSVL.